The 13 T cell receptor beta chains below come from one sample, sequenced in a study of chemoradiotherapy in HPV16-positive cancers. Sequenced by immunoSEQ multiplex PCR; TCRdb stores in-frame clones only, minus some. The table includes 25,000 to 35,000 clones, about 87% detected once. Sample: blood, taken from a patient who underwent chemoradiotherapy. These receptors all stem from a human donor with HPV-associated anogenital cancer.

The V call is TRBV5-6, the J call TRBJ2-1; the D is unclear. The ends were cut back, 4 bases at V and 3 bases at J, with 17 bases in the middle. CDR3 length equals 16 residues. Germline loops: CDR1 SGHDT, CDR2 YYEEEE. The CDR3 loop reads CASSPAATNLYNEQFF. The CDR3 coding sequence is TGTGCCAGCAGCCCGGCGGCAACGAACCTCTACAATGAGCAGTTCTTC. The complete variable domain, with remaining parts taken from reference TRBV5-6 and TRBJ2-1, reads DAGVTQSPTHLIKTRGQQVTLRCSPKSGHDTVSWYQQALGQGPQFIFQYYEEEERQRGNFPDRFSGHQFPNYSSELNVNALLLGDSALYLCASSPAATNLYNEQFFGPGTRLTVL.

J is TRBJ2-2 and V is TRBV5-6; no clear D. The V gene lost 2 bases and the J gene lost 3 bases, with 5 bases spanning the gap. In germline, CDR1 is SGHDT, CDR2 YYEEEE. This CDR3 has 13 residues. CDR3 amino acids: CASSFQHTGELFF. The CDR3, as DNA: TGTGCCAGCAGCTTCCAACACACCGGGGAGCTGTTTTTT.

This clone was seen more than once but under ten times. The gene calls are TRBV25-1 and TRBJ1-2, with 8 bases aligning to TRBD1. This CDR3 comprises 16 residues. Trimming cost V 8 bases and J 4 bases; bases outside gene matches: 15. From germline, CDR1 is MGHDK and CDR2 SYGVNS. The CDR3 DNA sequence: TGTGCCAGCCGCGGGACAGGAGGAAGAGGACTCTATGGCTACACCTTC. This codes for CASRGTGGRGLYGYTF.

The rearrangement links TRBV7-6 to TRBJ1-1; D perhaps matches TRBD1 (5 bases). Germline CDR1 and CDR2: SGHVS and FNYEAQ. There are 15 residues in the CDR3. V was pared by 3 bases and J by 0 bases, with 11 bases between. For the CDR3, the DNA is TGTGCCAGCAGCTTTAAACAGGAAATGAACACTGAAGCTTTCTTT. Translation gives CASSFKQEMNTEAFF.

Here the CDR3 DNA reads TGTGCCAGCAGTTACGGACAGGTCGGGGGTGAAAAACTGTTTTTT. It encodes CASSYGQVGGEKLFF. The genes are TRBV6-6 and TRBJ1-4; 7 bases agree with TRBD1. The germline V gene encodes CDR1 MNHNY and CDR2 SVGAGI (reference sequence). This CDR3 spans 15 amino acids. Trimming took 2 bases from V and 7 from J; bases not matched to a gene: 7.

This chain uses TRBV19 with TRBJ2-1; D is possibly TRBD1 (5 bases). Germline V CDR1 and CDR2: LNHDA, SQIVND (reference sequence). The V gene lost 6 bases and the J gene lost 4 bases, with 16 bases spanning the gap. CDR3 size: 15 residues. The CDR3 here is CASRPLGLTYNEQFF. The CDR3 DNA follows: TGTGCCAGTAGGCCCCTGGGGCTAACTTACAATGAGCAGTTCTTC.

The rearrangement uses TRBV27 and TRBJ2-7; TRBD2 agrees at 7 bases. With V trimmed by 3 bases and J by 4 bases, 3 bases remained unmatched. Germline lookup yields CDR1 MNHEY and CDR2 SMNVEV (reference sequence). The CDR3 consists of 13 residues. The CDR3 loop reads CASSLRGIYEQYF. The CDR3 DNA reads TGTGCCAGCAGTTTGCGGGGGATTTACGAGCAGTACTTC.

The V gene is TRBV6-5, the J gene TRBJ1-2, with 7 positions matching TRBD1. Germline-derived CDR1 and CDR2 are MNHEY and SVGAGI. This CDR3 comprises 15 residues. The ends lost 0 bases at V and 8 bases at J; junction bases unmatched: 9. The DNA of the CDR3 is TGTGCCAGCAGTTACTCAATTCAGGGGGTGAGAGGCTACACCTTC. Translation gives CASSYSIQGVRGYTF.

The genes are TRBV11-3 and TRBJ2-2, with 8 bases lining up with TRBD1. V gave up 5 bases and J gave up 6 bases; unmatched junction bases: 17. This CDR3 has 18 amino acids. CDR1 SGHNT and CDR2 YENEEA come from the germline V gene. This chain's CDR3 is CASSTNEDRVSDAGELFF. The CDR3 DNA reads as TGTGCCAGCAGCACGAATGAGGACAGGGTCAGCGACGCCGGGGAGCTGTTTTTT.

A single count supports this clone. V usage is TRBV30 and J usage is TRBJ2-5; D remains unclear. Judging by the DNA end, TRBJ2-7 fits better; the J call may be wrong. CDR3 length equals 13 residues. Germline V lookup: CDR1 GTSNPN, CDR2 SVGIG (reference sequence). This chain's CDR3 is CAWSEGSHNEQYF. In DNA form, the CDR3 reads TGTGCCTGGAGTGAAGGTTCGCACAACGAGCAGTACTTC.

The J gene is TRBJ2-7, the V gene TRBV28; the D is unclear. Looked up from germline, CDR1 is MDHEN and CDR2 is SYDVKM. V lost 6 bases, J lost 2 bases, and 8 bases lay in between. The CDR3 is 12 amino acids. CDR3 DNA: TGTGCCAGCAGCCCAGTCCCCTACGAGCAGTACTTC. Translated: CASSPVPYEQYF.

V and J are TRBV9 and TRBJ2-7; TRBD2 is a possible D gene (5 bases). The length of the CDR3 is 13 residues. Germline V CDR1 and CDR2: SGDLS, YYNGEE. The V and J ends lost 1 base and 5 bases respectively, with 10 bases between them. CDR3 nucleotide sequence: TGTGCCAGCAGCGTAAAAGTCGGGGACGAGCAGTACTTC. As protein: CASSVKVGDEQYF.

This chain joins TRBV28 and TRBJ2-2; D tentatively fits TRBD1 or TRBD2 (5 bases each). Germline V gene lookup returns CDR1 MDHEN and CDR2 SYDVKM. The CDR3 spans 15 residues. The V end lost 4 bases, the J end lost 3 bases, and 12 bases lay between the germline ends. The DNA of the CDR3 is TGTGCCAGCAGTTCGGGGCAGGCGCACACCGGGGAGCTGTTTTTT. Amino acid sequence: CASSSGQAHTGELFF.